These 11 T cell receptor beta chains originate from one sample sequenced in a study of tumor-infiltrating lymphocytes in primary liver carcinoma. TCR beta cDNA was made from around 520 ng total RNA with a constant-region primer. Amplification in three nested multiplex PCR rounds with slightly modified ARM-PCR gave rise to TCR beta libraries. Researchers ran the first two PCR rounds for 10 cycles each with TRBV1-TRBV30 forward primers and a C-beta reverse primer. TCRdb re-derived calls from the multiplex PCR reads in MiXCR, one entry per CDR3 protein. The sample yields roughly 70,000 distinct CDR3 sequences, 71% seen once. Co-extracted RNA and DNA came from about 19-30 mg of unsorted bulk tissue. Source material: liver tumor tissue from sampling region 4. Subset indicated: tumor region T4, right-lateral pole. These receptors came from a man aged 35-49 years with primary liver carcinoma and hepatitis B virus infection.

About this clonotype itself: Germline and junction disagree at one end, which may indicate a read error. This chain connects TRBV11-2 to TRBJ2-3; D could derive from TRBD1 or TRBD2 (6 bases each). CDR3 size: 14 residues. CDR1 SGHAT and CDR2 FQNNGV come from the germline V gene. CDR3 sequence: CANSTAGPQGTHYF. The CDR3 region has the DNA TGTGCCAACAGCACCGCGGGACCACAGGGTACGCATTATTTT.

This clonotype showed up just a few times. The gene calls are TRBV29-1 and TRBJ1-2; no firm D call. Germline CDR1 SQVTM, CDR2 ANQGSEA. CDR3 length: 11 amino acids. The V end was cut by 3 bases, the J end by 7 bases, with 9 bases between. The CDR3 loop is CSVEGLRGYTF. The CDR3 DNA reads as TGCAGCGTTGAGGGTCTTCGTGGCTACACCTTC.

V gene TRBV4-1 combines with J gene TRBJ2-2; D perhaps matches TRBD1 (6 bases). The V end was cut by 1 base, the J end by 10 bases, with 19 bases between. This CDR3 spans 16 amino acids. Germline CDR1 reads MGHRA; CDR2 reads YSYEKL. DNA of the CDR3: TGCGCCAGCAGCCAAGCTGATGGGGGCCGGACCATGGAGCTGTTTTTT. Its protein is CASSQADGGRTMELFF.

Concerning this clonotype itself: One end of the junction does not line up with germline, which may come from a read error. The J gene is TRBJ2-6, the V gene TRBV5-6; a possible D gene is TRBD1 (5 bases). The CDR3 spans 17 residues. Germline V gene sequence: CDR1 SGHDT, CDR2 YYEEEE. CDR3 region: CASNLNLHPAGANVLTF. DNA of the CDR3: TGTGCCAGCAACTTGAATTTGCACCCCGCTGGGGCCAATGTCCTGACTTTC.

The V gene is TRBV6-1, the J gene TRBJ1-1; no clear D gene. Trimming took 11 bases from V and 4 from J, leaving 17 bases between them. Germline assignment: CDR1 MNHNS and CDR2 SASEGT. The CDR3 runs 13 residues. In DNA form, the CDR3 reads TGTGCCTGCACCGGTCAGGAGTTCACTGAAGCTTTCTTT. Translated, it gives CACTGQEFTEAFF.

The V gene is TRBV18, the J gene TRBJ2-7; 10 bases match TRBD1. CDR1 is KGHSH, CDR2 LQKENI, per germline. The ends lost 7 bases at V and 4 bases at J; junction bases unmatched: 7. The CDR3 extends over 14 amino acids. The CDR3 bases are TGTGCCAGCTTGCTGGGACAGGGGCCATACGAGCAGTACTTC. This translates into CASLLGQGPYEQYF.

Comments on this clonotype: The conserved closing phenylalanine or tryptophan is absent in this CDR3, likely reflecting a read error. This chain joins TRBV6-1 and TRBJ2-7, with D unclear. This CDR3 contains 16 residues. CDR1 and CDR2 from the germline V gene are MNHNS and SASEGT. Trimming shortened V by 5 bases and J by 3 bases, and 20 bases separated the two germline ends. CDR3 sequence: CASSMCLGDGYYEQYI. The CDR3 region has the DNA TGTGCCAGCAGTATGTGTCTAGGAGACGGGTACTACGAGCAGTACATC.

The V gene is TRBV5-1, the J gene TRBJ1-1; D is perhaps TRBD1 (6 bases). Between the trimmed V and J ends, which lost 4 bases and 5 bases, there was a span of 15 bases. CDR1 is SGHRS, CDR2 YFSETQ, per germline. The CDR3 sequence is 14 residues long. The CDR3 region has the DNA TGCGCCAGCAGCCCCAATCGACAGGCAACTGAAGCTTTCTTT. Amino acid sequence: CASSPNRQATEAFF.

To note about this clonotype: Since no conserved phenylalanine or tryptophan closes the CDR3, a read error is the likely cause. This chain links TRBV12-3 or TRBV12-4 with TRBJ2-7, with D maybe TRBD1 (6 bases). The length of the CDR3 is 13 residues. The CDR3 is CAGSLNRVYKQYI. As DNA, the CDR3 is TGTGCCGGCAGTTTAAACAGGGTCTACAAGCAGTACATC.

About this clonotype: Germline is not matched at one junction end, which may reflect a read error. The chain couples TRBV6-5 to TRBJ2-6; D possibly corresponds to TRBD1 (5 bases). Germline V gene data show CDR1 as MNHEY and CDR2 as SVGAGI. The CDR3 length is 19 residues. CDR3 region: CTSSRPWAGPLSWANVLTF. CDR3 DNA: TGTACCAGCAGCCGACCCTGGGCAGGGCCCTTATCTTGGGCCAACGTCCTGACTTTC.

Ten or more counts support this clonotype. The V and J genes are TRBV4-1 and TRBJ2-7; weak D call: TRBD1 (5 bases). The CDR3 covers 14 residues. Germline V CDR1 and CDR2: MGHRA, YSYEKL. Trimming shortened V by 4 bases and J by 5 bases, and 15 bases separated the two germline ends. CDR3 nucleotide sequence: TGCGCCAGCAGCCTCCTAGGGGTAGGGGACGAGCAGTACTTC. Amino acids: CASSLLGVGDEQYF.